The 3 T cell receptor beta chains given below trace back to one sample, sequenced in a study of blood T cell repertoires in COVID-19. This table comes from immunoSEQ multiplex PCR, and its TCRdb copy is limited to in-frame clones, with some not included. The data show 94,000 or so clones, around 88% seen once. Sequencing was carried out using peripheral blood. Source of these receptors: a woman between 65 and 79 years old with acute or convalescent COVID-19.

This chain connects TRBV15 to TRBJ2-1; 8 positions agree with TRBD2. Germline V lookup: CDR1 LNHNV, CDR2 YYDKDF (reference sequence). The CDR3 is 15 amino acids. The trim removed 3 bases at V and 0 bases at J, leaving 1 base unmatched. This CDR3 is CATSSGLASYNEQFF. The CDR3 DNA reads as TGTGCCACCAGCAGCGGACTAGCCTCCTACAATGAGCAGTTCTTC.

The CDR3 region has the DNA TGTGCCAGCAGCGGGAACTGGAACACTGAAGCTTTCTTT. This sequence encodes CASSGNWNTEAFF. The gene calls are TRBV6-1 and TRBJ1-1; D is unresolved. From germline, CDR1 is MNHNS and CDR2 SASEGT. CDR3 length: 13 amino acids. Trimming took off 6 bases at V and 1 base at J, with 9 bases between the two ends.

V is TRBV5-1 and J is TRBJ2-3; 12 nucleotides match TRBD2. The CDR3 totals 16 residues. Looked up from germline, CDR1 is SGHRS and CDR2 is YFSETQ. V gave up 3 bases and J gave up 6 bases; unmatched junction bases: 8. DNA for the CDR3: TGCGCCAGCAGCTCCTTATCTAGCGGGAGGGGGGATACGCAGTATTTT. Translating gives CASSSLSSGRGDTQYF.